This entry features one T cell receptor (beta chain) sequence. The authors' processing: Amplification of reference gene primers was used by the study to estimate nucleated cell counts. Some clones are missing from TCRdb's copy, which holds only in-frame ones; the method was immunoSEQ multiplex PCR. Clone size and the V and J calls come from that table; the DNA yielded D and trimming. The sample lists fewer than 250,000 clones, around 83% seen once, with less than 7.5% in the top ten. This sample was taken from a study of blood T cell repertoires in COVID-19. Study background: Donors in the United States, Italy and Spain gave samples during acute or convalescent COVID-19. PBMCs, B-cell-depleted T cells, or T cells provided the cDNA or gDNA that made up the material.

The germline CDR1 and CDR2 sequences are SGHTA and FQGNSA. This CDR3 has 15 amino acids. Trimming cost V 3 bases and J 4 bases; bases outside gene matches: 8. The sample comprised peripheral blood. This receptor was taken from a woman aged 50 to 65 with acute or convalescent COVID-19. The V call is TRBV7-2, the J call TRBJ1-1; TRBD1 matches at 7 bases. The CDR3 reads CASSFPTGQGTEAFF. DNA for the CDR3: TGTGCCAGCAGCTTCCCGACAGGGCAGGGCACTGAAGCTTTCTTT. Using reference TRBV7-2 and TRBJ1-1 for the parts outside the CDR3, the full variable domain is GAGVSQSPSNKVTEKGKDVELRCDPISGHTALYWYRQSLGQGLEFLIYFQGNSAPDKSGLPSDRFSAERTGGSVSTLTIQRTQQEDSAVYLCASSFPTGQGTEAFFGQGTRLTVV.